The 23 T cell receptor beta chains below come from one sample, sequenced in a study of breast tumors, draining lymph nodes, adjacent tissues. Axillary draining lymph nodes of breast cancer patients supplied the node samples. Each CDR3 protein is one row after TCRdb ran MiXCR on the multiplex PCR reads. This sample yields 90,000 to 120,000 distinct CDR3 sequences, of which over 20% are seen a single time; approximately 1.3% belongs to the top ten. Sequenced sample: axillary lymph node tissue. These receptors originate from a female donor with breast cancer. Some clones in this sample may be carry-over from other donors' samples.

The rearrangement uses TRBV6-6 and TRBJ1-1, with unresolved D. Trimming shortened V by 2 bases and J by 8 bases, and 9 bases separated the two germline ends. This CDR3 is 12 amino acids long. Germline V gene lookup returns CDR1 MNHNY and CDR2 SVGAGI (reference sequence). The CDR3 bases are TGTGCCAGCAGTTACCCCCGTTCCGAAGCTTTCTTT. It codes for CASSYPRSEAFF.

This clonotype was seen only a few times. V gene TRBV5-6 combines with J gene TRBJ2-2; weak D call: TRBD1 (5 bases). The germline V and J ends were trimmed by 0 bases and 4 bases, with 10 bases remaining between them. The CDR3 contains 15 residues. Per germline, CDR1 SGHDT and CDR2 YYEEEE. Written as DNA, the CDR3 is TGTGCCAGCAGCTTGGTTAGGGGTAGCACCGGGGAGCTGTTTTTT. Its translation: CASSLVRGSTGELFF.

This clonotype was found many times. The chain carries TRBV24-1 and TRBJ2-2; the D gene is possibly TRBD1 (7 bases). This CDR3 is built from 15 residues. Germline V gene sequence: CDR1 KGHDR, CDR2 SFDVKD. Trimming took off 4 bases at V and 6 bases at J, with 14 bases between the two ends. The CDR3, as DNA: TGTGCCACCAGTGACGCGGGACAGAGACCCGGGGAGCTGTTTTTT. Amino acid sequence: CATSDAGQRPGELFF.

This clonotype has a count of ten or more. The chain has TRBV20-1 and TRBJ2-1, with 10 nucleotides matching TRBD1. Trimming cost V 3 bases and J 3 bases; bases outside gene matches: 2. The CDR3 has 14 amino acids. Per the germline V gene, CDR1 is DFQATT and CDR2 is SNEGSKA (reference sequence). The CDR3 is CSASRTGGYNEQFF. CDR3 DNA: TGCAGTGCTAGTAGGACAGGGGGCTACAATGAGCAGTTCTTC.

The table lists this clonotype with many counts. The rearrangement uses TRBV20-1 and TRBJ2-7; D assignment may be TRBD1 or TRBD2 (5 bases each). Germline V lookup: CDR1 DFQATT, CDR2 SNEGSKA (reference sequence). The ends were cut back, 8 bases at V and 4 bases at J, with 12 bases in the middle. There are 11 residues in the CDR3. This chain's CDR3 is CSSRDAYEQYF. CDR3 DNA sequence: TGCAGTAGTAGGGACGCATACGAGCAGTACTTC.

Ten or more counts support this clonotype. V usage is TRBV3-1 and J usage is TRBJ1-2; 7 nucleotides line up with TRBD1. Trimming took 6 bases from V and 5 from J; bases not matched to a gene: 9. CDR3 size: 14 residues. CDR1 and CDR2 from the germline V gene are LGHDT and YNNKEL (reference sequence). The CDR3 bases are TGTGCCAGCAGACGAACCGGGACAGCTTATGGCTACACCTTC. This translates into CASRRTGTAYGYTF. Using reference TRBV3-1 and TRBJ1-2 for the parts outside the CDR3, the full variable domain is DTAVSQTPKYLVTQMGNDKSIKCEQNLGHDTMYWYKQDSKKFLKIMFSYNNKELIINETVPNRFSPKSPDKAHLNLHINSLELGDSAVYFCASRRTGTAYGYTFGSGTRLTVV.

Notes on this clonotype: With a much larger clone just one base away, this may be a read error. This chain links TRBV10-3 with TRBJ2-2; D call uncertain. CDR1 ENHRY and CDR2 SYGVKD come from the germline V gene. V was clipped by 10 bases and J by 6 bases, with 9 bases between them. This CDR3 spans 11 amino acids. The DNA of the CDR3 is TGTGCCACCAGAGACTCCGGGGAGCTGTTTTTT. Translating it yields CATRDSGELFF.

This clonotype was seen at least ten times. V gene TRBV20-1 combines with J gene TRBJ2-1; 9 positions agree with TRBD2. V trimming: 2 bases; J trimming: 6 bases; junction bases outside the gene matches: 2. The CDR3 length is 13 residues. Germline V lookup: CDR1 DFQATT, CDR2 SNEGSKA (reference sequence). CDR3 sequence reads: CSARLAGPNEQFF. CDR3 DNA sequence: TGCAGTGCTAGACTAGCGGGGCCCAATGAGCAGTTCTTC.

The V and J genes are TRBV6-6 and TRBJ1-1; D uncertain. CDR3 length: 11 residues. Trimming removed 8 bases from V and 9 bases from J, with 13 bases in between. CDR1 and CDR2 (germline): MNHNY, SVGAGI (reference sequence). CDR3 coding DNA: TGTGCCAGCGGTCTTCAGGTTAAAGCTTTCTTT. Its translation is CASGLQVKAFF.

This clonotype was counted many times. CDR3 DNA: TGCGCCAGCAGCTCCACAACAGACAGGGGTGGCGGCTACACCTTC. It translates to CASSSTTDRGGGYTF. V gene TRBV5-1 combines with J gene TRBJ1-2; 8 nucleotides line up with TRBD1. V lost 3 bases to trimming and J lost 8 bases; unmatched junction nucleotides: 12. Germline lookup yields CDR1 SGHRS and CDR2 YFSETQ. The CDR3 covers 15 residues.

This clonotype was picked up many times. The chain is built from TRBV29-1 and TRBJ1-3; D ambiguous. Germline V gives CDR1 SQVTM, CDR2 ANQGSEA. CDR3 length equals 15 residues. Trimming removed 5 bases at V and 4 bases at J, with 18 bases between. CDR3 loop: CSVKEGSIAGNTIYF. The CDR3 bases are TGCAGCGTTAAGGAAGGTTCTATTGCGGGAAACACCATATATTTT.

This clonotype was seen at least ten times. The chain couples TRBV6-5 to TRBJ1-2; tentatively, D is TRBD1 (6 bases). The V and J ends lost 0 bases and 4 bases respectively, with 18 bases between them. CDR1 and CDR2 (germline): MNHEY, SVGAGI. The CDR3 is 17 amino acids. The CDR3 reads CASSYSGQSLPLYGYTF. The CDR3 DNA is TGTGCCAGCAGTTACTCCGGACAGTCACTCCCCCTCTATGGCTACACCTTC.

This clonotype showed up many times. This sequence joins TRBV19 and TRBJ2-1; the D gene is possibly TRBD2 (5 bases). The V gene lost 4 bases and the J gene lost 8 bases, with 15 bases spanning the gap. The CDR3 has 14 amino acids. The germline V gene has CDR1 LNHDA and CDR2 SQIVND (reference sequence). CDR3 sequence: CASSTPRGHHEQFF. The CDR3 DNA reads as TGTGCCAGTAGTACCCCCAGAGGGCATCATGAGCAGTTCTTC.

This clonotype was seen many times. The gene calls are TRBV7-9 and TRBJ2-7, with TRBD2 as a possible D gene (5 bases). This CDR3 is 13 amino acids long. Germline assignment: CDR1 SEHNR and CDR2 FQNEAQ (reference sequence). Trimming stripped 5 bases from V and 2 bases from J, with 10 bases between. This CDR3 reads CASSRTGTYEQYF. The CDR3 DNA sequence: TGTGCCAGCAGCCGGACGGGGACCTACGAGCAGTACTTC.

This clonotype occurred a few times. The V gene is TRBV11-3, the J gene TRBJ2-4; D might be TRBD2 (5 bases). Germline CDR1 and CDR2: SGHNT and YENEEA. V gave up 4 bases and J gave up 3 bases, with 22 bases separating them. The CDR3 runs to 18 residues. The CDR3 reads CASSYRTRASGGKNIQYF. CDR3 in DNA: TGTGCCAGCAGCTACCGAACTAGGGCATCAGGAGGCAAAAACATTCAGTACTTC.

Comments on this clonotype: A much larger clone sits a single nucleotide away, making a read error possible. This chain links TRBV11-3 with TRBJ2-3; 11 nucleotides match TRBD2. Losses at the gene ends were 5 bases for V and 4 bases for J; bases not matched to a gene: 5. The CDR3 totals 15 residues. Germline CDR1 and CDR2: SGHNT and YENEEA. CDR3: CASSPIAGGADTQYF. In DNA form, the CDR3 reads TGTGCCAGCAGCCCCATAGCGGGAGGGGCAGATACGCAGTATTTT. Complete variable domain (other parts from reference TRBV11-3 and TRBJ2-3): EAGVVQSPRYKIIEKKQPVAFWCNPISGHNTLYWYLQNLGQGPELLIRYENEEAVDDSQLPKDRFSAERLKGVDSTLKIQPAELGDSAVYLCASSPIAGGADTQYFGPGTRLTVL.

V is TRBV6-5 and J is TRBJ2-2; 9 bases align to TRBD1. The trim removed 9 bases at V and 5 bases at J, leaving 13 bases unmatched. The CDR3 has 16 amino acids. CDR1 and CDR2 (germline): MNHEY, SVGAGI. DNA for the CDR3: TGTGCCAGGAGAGGGCCGGGACAGGGTGTTACCGGGGAGCTGTTTTTT. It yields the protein CARRGPGQGVTGELFF.

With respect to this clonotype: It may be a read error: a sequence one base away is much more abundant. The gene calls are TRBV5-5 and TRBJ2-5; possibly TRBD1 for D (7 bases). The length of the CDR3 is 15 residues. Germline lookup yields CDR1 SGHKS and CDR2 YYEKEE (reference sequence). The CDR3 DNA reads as TGTGCCAGCAGCATCAGACCAACAGGGGAGGAGAGCCAGTACTTC. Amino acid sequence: CASSIRPTGEESQYF.

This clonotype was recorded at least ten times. The chain's CDR3 is CASSVASTGAYEQYF. The DNA of the CDR3 is TGTGCCAGCAGCGTAGCAAGTACAGGGGCCTACGAGCAGTACTTC. The chain links TRBV9 to TRBJ2-7, with 7 bases aligning to TRBD1. J lost 2 bases, V lost 0 bases, and 5 bases had no gene match. Germline values: CDR1 SGDLS, CDR2 YYNGEE. The CDR3 is 15 amino acids.

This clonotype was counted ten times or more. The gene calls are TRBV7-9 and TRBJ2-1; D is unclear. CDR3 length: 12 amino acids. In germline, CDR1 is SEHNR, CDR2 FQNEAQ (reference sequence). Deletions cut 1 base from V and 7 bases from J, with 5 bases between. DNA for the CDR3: TGTGCCAGCAGCTTAGTAGGGAATGAGCAGTTCTTC. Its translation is CASSLVGNEQFF.

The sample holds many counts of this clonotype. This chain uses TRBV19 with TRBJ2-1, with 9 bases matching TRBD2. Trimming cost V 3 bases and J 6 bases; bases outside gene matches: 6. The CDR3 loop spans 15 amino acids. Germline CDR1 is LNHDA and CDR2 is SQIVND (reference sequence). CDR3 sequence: CASSMSSGRPNEQFF. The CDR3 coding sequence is TGTGCCAGTAGTATGTCCAGCGGGAGGCCCAATGAGCAGTTCTTC.

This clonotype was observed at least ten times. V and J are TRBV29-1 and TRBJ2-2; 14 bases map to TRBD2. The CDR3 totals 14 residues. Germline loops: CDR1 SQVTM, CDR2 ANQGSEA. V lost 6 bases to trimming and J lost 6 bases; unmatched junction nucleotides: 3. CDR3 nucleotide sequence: TGCAGCGTAGAGACTAGCGGGGGGGCCGGGGAGCTGTTTTTT. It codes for CSVETSGGAGELFF.

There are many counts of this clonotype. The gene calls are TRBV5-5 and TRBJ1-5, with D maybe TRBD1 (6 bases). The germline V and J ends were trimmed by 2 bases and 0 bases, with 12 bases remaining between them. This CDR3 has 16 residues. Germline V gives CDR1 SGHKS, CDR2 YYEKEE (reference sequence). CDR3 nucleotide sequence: TGTGCCAGCAGCTTTCAATTACAGGGTAGCAATCAGCCCCAGCATTTT. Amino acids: CASSFQLQGSNQPQHF. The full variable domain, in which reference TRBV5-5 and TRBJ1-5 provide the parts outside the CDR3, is DAGVTQSPTHLIKTRGQQVTLRCSPISGHKSVSWYQQVLGQGPQFIFQYYEKEERGRGNFPDRFSARQFPNYSSELNVNALLLGDSALYLCASSFQLQGSNQPQHFGDGTRLSIL.